What follows are 31 T cell receptor beta chains derived from one specimen sequenced in a study of CD8+ T cells in alopecia areata. RNA, once extracted, was reverse transcribed into cDNA for use as the sequencing template. Only in-frame clones appear in the TCRdb table, and some are missing; sequencing was by immunoSEQ multiplex PCR. The sample includes about 200,000 clones, around 60% seen only once; the top ten take around 3%. Noted treatment: oral pan-JAK inhibitor, 5-10 mg twice daily. The sequencing used CD4+ T cells sorted from blood, collected at week 4, from a patient treated with tofacitinib. The source is a human donor with alopecia areata.

The J gene is TRBJ2-3, the V gene TRBV7-2, with TRBD2 matching 9 bases. The CDR3 covers 17 residues. Germline lookup yields CDR1 SGHTA and CDR2 FQGNSA. V dropped 1 base and J dropped 3; count of bases not matched to a gene: 8. The CDR3 sequence: CASSLGPPSGNTDTQYF. The CDR3 region has the DNA TGTGCCAGCAGCTTAGGTCCGCCTAGCGGGAATACAGATACGCAGTATTTT.

There are a few counts of this clone. The chain recombines TRBV29-1 with TRBJ1-3; D possibly corresponds to TRBD1 (6 bases). Per germline, CDR1 SQVTM and CDR2 ANQGSEA. This CDR3 spans 13 amino acids. Trimming stripped 3 bases from V and 4 bases from J, with 10 bases between. This CDR3 reads CSVEQGLGNTIYF. In DNA form, the CDR3 reads TGCAGCGTTGAGCAGGGGCTGGGAAACACCATATATTTT.

Only a few counts were recorded for this clone. The V and J genes are TRBV19 and TRBJ1-1; 9 bases line up with TRBD1. J was trimmed by 7 bases and V by 4 bases; bases with no gene match: 4. This CDR3 has 13 residues. The V gene's germline CDR1 is LNHDA and CDR2 SQIVND (reference sequence). In nucleotides, the CDR3 is TGTGCCAGTAGTACGGGACAGGGAGGTGAAGCTTTCTTT. Protein: CASSTGQGGEAFF. The full variable domain, its missing parts supplied by reference TRBV19 and TRBJ1-1, is DGGITQSPKYLFRKEGQNVTLSCEQNLNHDAMYWYRQDPGQGLRLIYYSQIVNDFQKGDIAEGYSVSREKKESFPLTVTSAQKNPTAFYLCASSTGQGGEAFFGQGTRLTVV.

This chain links TRBV2 with TRBJ1-2; D not resolved. This CDR3 is built from 12 residues. Trimming left V 11 bases short and J 8 bases short, with 18 bases between. The V gene's germline CDR1 is SNHLY and CDR2 FYNNEI. The CDR3 sequence: CAGSVGSEGYTF. CDR3 coding DNA: TGTGCCGGATCGGTTGGATCCGAAGGCTACACCTTC.

This clone was seen a handful of times. The V gene is TRBV29-1, the J gene TRBJ2-3, with 8 positions matching TRBD1. CDR1 SQVTM and CDR2 ANQGSEA come from the germline V gene. J gave up 3 bases and V 0 bases, and 11 bases lay outside the gene matches. The CDR3 totals 17 residues. CDR3: CSVEDLPQGARTDTQYF. The DNA of the CDR3 is TGCAGCGTTGAAGATCTTCCCCAGGGGGCTAGGACAGATACGCAGTATTTT.

The V call is TRBV27, the J call TRBJ2-6; D remains ambiguous. V was clipped by 2 bases and J by 3 bases, with 8 bases between them. The germline gives CDR1 MNHEY, CDR2 SMNVEV (reference sequence). The CDR3 runs 15 residues. The CDR3 loop is CASSLRQLGANVLTF. In nucleotides, the CDR3 is TGTGCCAGCAGTTTAAGGCAGCTTGGGGCCAACGTCCTGACTTTC.

This clone was observed a few times. The V gene is TRBV28, the J gene TRBJ2-3; 10 bases agree with TRBD2. The germline gives CDR1 MDHEN, CDR2 SYDVKM. The V segment lost 8 bases and the J segment 6 bases; nucleotides outside the gene matches: 2. CDR3 size: 12 residues. CDR3 DNA: TGTGCCAGCGAGCGGGGGGGCGATACGCAGTATTTT. Its protein is CASERGGDTQYF.

This chain uses TRBV6-1 with TRBJ2-1; D unresolved. CDR1 and CDR2 from the germline V gene are MNHNS and SASEGT. Trimming removed 6 bases at V and 8 bases at J, with 14 bases between. CDR3 size: 13 residues. CDR3 bases: TGTGCCAGCAGGGACGGACCGATTGATGAGCAGTTCTTC. This gives the protein CASRDGPIDEQFF.

The rearrangement uses TRBV29-1 and TRBJ2-5; D not certain. Trimming stripped 8 bases from V and 2 bases from J, with 12 bases between. Germline CDR1 is SQVTM and CDR2 is ANQGSEA. The CDR3 consists of 12 residues. This CDR3 is CSITDGQETQYF. The CDR3 nucleotides read TGCAGCATCACGGACGGGCAAGAGACCCAGTACTTC.

This clone has more than one count but fewer than ten. The CDR3 is CASSPGQGARDTQYF. DNA for the CDR3: TGTGCCAGCAGCCCCGGACAGGGGGCAAGAGATACGCAGTATTTT. The rearrangement links TRBV11-3 to TRBJ2-3; TRBD1 matches 11 bases. The CDR3 sequence is 15 residues long. Germline CDR1 is SGHNT and CDR2 is YENEEA. The V and J ends lost 5 bases and 5 bases, in that order; junction bases with no gene match: 6.

Concerning this clone: The junction differs from germline at one of its ends, possibly a read error. The chain employs TRBV30 and TRBJ1-4; D perhaps matches TRBD1 (5 bases). Germline CDR1 and CDR2: GTSNPN and SVGIG (reference sequence). This CDR3 region has 12 residues. The CDR3 DNA follows: TGTGCCTGGAGTTACGTGGGGGGAGCGCCGGGTTTT. Its translation: CAWSYVGGAPGF.

This clone was seen more than once but under ten times. The V gene is TRBV10-3, the J gene TRBJ1-5; D not certain. CDR1 is ENHRY and CDR2 is SYGVKD in the germline V gene. The CDR3 is 12 amino acids. Trimming shortened V by 4 bases and J by 5 bases, and 6 bases separated the two germline ends. CDR3 nucleotides: TGTGCCATCAGTGCCCCGGATCAGCCCCAGCATTTT. It is translated as CAISAPDQPQHF.

About this clone: The sample contains more than one DNA sequence encoding this CDR3. CDR3 bases: TGCGCCAGCAGCTTGGGATCTCAAGAGACCCAGTACTTC. Its protein product is CASSLGSQETQYF. The rearrangement uses TRBV5-1 and TRBJ2-5; D gene ambiguous. The CDR3 loop spans 13 amino acids. CDR1 is SGHRS and CDR2 is YFSETQ in the germline V gene. V shed 0 bases and J shed 2 bases, with 5 bases lying between them.

The chain employs TRBV2 and TRBJ2-4; D is unresolved. The CDR3 has 14 amino acids. Trimming stripped 4 bases from V and 3 bases from J, with 10 bases between. The germline gives CDR1 SNHLY, CDR2 FYNNEI. CDR3 nucleotide sequence: TGTGCCAGCAGTGTCGGGCAGGTCAAAAACATTCAGTACTTC. Translated: CASSVGQVKNIQYF.

This rearrangement joins TRBV4-1 to TRBJ1-5; D is ambiguous. The CDR3 loop spans 13 amino acids. The ends were cut back, 0 bases at V and 6 bases at J, with 6 bases in the middle. Germline V gives CDR1 MGHRA, CDR2 YSYEKL. CDR3 sequence: CASSQDLPQPQHF. The CDR3 DNA reads as TGCGCCAGCAGCCAAGATCTCCCTCAGCCCCAGCATTTT.

The chain couples TRBV5-1 to TRBJ2-3; D uncertain. Germline-derived CDR1 and CDR2 are SGHRS and YFSETQ. The V gene lost 0 bases and the J gene lost 0 bases, with 8 bases spanning the gap. CDR3 length: 15 amino acids. CDR3 in DNA: TGCGCCAGCAGCTTGGAAGCGACTAGCACAGATACGCAGTATTTT. It yields the protein CASSLEATSTDTQYF. The variable domain in full, completed from reference TRBV5-1 and TRBJ2-3, reads KAGVTQTPRYLIKTRGQQVTLSCSPISGHRSVSWYQQTPGQGLQFLFEYFSETQRNKGNFPGRFSGRQFSNSRSEMNVSTLELGDSALYLCASSLEATSTDTQYFGPGTRLTVL.

The chain is built from TRBV7-6 and TRBJ2-5; possible D gene TRBD2, 6 bases. This CDR3 is 17 amino acids long. From germline, CDR1 is SGHVS and CDR2 FNYEAQ. The V end was cut by 0 bases, the J end by 1 base, with 15 bases between. CDR3 DNA: TGTGCCAGCAGCTTAGCTGCAGCCGGGAGCACCCAAGAGACCCAGTACTTC. It codes for CASSLAAAGSTQETQYF. Supplemented by reference TRBV7-6 and TRBJ2-5, the full variable domain reads GAGVSQSPRYKVTKRGQDVALRCDPISGHVSLYWYRQALGQGPEFLTYFNYEAQQDKSGLPNDRFSAERPEGSISTLTIQRTEQRDSAMYRCASSLAAAGSTQETQYFGPGTRLLVL.

This clone occurred a few times. The V and J genes are TRBV7-2 and TRBJ1-2, with D unresolved. CDR1 and CDR2 (germline): SGHTA, FQGNSA. This CDR3 is 15 amino acids long. Trimming left V 5 bases short and J 4 bases short, with 17 bases between. The DNA for the CDR3 is TGTGCCAGCAGCCCCGAACGGGTCGGCCCCTATGGCTACACCTTC. Its protein product is CASSPERVGPYGYTF.

V gene TRBV30 combines with J gene TRBJ2-7, with D hard to call. The CDR3 is made up of 15 amino acids. Germline-derived CDR1 and CDR2 are GTSNPN and SVGIG (reference sequence). Trimming pared 0 bases from V and 0 bases from J, leaving 12 bases between. CDR3 region: CAWSVRRVFSYEQYF. Written as DNA, the CDR3 is TGTGCCTGGAGTGTCCGACGGGTTTTCTCCTACGAGCAGTACTTC. Supplemented by reference TRBV30 and TRBJ2-7, the full variable domain reads SQTIHQWPATLVQPVGSPLSLECTVEGTSNPNLYWYRQAAGRGLQLLFYSVGIGQISSEVPQNLSASRPQDRQFILSSKKLLLSDSGFYLCAWSVRRVFSYEQYFGPGTRLTVT.

Only a few counts were recorded for this clone. The V call is TRBV29-1, the J call TRBJ1-2, with D hard to call. Germline-derived CDR1 and CDR2 are SQVTM and ANQGSEA. The CDR3 is made up of 12 amino acids. V gave up 6 bases and J gave up 3 bases, with 11 bases separating them. The CDR3 spells CSVAVSHYGYTF. As DNA, the CDR3 is TGCAGCGTCGCCGTCTCCCACTATGGCTACACCTTC.

The rearrangement links TRBV6-4 to TRBJ2-1, with 8 positions matching TRBD2. After removal of 5 bases from V and 2 bases from J, the junction contained 8 bases not matched to a gene. Germline CDR1 and CDR2: MRHNA and SNTAGT. The CDR3 runs to 16 residues. The CDR3 here is CASSSRGGTAYNEQFF. The CDR3 nucleotides are TGTGCCAGCAGTTCCCGCGGGGGGACCGCCTACAATGAGCAGTTCTTC.

This clone was counted between two and nine times. This CDR3 is also generated by other DNA sequences in the sample. The chain carries TRBV5-4 and TRBJ2-2; D perhaps matches TRBD1 (6 bases). Germline-derived CDR1 and CDR2 are SGHNT and YYREEE (reference sequence). Trimming cost V 3 bases and J 1 base, with 7 bases left between them. There are 14 residues in the CDR3. CDR3 amino acids: CASSWGQNTGELFF. As DNA, the CDR3 is TGTGCCAGCAGCTGGGGACAGAACACCGGGGAGCTGTTTTTT.

The V and J genes are TRBV15 and TRBJ2-5; 8 positions match TRBD1. The CDR3 extends over 16 amino acids. Germline CDR1 reads LNHNV; CDR2 reads YYDKDF (reference sequence). J lost 5 bases, V lost 1 base, and 9 bases had no gene match. CDR3 region: CATSRGRTGMLETQYF. The CDR3 DNA sequence: TGTGCCACCAGCAGAGGCCGGACAGGGATGTTGGAGACCCAGTACTTC.

The chain is built from TRBV19 and TRBJ2-2; the match to TRBD1 covers 9 bases. Germline assignment: CDR1 LNHDA and CDR2 SQIVND (reference sequence). The J segment lost 7 bases and the V segment lost 7 bases, leaving 10 bases of the junction unmatched. The CDR3 contains 15 residues. CDR3 residues: CASKIPGQGNGELFF. CDR3 nucleotide sequence: TGTGCCAGTAAGATACCGGGACAGGGTAACGGGGAGCTGTTTTTT.

This clone came up many times. The CDR3 bases are TGTGCCAGCAGCTTAGGAGCGGGGGAGGACACAGATACGCAGTATTTT. Protein: CASSLGAGEDTDTQYF. The chain couples TRBV7-2 to TRBJ2-3; 8 positions match TRBD2. Germline values: CDR1 SGHTA, CDR2 FQGNSA. Trimming took 1 base from V and 2 from J; bases not matched to a gene: 5. The CDR3 loop spans 16 amino acids.

The V and J genes are TRBV2 and TRBJ2-5; 8 positions match TRBD2. The CDR3 covers 17 residues. V shed 0 bases and J 2 bases; nucleotides not matched to a gene: 8. CDR1 is SNHLY and CDR2 is FYNNEI in the germline V gene. The CDR3 DNA sequence: TGTGCCAGCAGTGAAGCCGTAGGAGCGGGGGATCAAGAGACCCAGTACTTC. This encodes CASSEAVGAGDQETQYF.

The chain combines TRBV28 with TRBJ2-1, with D unclear. There are 12 residues in the CDR3. V dropped 4 bases and J dropped 8 bases, with 9 bases sitting between them. Germline V gives CDR1 MDHEN, CDR2 SYDVKM. CDR3 amino acids: CASSSPGYEQFF. In nucleotides, the CDR3 is TGTGCCAGCAGTTCCCCTGGGTATGAGCAGTTCTTC.

The chain links TRBV29-1 to TRBJ1-6; 8 bases match TRBD1. The J segment lost 0 bases and the V segment lost 6 bases, leaving 4 bases of the junction unmatched. The CDR3 loop spans 15 amino acids. Per the germline V gene, CDR1 is SQVTM and CDR2 is ANQGSEA. The CDR3 DNA reads TGCAGCGTGGGGGACAGGAGCTCCTATAATTCACCCCTCCACTTT. Translated, it gives CSVGDRSSYNSPLHF.

This clone was seen a few times. V is TRBV21-1 and J is TRBJ2-7; TRBD1 was called by the table and not checked on the DNA. TRBV21-1 is flagged as a pseudogene. The CDR3 has 13 residues. In DNA, the CDR3 is TGTGCCAGCAGGGTGACAGGCTATTACGAGCAGTACTTC. As protein: CASRVTGYYEQYF.

The V gene is TRBV7-2, the J gene TRBJ2-3; D gene unclear. Per germline, CDR1 SGHTA and CDR2 FQGNSA. Trimming left V 1 base short and J 2 bases short, with 4 bases between. This CDR3 comprises 13 residues. This CDR3 is CASSLDFTDTQYF. The CDR3 DNA sequence: TGTGCCAGCAGCTTAGACTTCACAGATACGCAGTATTTT.

This clone was detected a few times. This chain connects TRBV28 to TRBJ1-1, with D uncertain. V was pared by 10 bases and J by 0 bases, with 12 bases between. The CDR3 spans 13 residues. From germline, CDR1 is MDHEN and CDR2 SYDVKM. This CDR3 is CATVEGLNTEAFF. CDR3 nucleotides: TGTGCCACAGTAGAGGGCTTGAACACTGAAGCTTTCTTT.